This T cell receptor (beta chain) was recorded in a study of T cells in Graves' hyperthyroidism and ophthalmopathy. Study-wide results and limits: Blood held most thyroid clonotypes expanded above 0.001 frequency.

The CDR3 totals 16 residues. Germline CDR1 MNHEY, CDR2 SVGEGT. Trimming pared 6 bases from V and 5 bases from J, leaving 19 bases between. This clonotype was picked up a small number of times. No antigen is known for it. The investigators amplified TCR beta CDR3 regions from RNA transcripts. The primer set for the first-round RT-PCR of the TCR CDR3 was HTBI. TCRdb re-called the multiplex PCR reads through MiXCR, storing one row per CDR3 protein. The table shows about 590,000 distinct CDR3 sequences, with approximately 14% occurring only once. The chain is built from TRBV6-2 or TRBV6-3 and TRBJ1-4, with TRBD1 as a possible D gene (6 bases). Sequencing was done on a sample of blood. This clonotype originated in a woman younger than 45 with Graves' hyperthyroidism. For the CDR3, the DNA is TGTGCCAGCAGGAACAGGGAAGCGGGGGGGAATGAAAAACTGTTTTTT. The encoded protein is CASRNREAGGNEKLFF.